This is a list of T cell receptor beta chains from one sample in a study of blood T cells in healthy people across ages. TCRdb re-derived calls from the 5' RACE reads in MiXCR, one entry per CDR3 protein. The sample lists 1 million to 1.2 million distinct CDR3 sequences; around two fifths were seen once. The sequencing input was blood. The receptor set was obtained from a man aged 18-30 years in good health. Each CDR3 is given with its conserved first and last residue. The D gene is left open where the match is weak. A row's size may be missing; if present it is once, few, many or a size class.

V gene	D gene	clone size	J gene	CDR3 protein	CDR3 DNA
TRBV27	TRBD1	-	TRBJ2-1	CACSRSINRGIDNEQFF	TGTGCCTGCAGTCGGTCGATTAACAGGGGAATCGACAATGAGCAGTTCTTC
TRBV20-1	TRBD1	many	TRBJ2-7	CSAREEGTDVYEQYF	TGCAGTGCTAGAGAAGAGGGGACAGATGTCTACGAGCAGTACTTC
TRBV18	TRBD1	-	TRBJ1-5	CASSPYRGGYNQPQHF	TGTGCCAGCTCACCGTACAGGGGAGGGTACAATCAGCCCCAGCATTTT
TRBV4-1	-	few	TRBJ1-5	CASSLGWGILNQPQHF	TGCGCCAGCAGCTTAGGTTGGGGGATATTAAATCAGCCCCAGCATTTT
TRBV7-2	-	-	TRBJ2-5	CASSLQRTVQETQYF	TGTGCCAGCAGCTTACAGCGGACCGTCCAAGAGACCCAGTACTTC
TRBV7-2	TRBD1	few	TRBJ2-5	CASSSGQGAQETQYF	TGTGCCAGCAGCTCGGGACAGGGGGCCCAAGAGACCCAGTACTTC
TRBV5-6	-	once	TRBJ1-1	CASSVHRVGTEAFF	TGTGCCAGCAGCGTGCACAGGGTAGGCACTGAAGCTTTCTTT
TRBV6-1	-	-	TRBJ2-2	CASSEAAYTGELFF	TGTGCCAGCAGTGAAGCCGCTTACACCGGGGAGCTGTTTTTT
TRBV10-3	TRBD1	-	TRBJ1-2	CAIKADRENGYTF	TGTGCCATCAAGGCAGACAGGGAAAATGGCTACACCTTC
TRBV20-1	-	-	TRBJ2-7	CSARLQSYNEQYF	TGCAGTGCTAGACTACAGTCCTACAATGAGCAGTACTTC
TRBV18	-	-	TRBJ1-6	CASSLFRDSNSPLHF	TGTGCCAGCTCACTTTTCCGGGACTCCAATTCACCCCTCCACTTT
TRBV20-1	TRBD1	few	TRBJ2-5	CSARRTGRETQYF	TGCAGTGCTAGAAGGACAGGGAGGGAGACCCAGTACTTC
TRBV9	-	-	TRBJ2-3	CASSVGRGAGADTQYF	TGTGCCAGCAGCGTAGGGCGCGGGGCGGGCGCAGATACGCAGTATTTT
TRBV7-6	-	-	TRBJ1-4	CASSVRRFGEKLFF	TGTGCCAGCAGCGTTCGGAGGTTCGGGGAAAAACTGTTTTTT
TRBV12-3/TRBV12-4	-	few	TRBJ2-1	CASSLAQLNEQFF	TGTGCCAGCAGTTTAGCCCAGTTAAATGAGCAGTTCTTC
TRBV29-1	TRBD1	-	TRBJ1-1	CSVLQGSGTGVRGAFF	TGCAGCGTCCTCCAAGGGTCCGGGACAGGGGTCAGAGGGGCTTTCTTT
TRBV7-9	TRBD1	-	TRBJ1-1	CASSLEGQGEVTEAFF	TGTGCCAGCAGCCTGGAGGGTCAGGGGGAGGTCACTGAAGCTTTCTTT
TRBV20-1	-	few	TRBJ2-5	CSVLTGEETQYF	TGCAGTGTCCTGACTGGCGAAGAGACCCAGTACTTC
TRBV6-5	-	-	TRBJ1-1	CASSYYPRTEAFF	TGTGCCAGCAGTTACTATCCGAGGACTGAAGCTTTCTTT
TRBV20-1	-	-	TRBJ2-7	CSARDNRNYEQYF	TGCAGTGCTAGAGATAACCGAAACTACGAGCAGTACTTC
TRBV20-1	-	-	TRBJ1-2	CSARSLGSGYTF	TGCAGTGCTAGATCGTTAGGGTCGGGCTACACCTTC
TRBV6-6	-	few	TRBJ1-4	CASRAQQGLFF	TGTGCCTCCCGAGCCCAACAGGGACTGTTTTTT
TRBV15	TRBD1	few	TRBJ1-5	CATSSRSTGPLRPQHF	TGTGCCACCAGCAGTAGATCGACAGGGCCCCTGAGGCCCCAGCATTTT
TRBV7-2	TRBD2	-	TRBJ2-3	CASNISGGGNTQYF	TGTGCCAGCAACATTAGCGGGGGAGGGAATACGCAGTATTTT
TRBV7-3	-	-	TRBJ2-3	CASSLRDFLTDTQYF	TGTGCCAGCAGCTTAAGGGACTTTCTCACCGATACGCAGTATTTT
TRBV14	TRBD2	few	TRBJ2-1	CASRQTSGSYNEQFF	TGTGCCAGCAGACAAACTAGCGGCTCCTACAATGAGCAGTTCTTC
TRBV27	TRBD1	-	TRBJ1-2	CASSTNGQGGGYTF	TGTGCCAGCAGTACGAACGGACAGGGGGGAGGCTACACCTTC
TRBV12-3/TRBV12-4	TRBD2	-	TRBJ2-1	CASSLASGGSHYNEQFF	TGTGCCAGCAGTTTGGCTAGCGGGGGGTCCCACTACAATGAGCAGTTCTTC
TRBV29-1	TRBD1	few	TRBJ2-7	CSVEDLTGESYEQYF	TGCAGCGTTGAAGATCTGACAGGGGAATCTTACGAGCAGTACTTC